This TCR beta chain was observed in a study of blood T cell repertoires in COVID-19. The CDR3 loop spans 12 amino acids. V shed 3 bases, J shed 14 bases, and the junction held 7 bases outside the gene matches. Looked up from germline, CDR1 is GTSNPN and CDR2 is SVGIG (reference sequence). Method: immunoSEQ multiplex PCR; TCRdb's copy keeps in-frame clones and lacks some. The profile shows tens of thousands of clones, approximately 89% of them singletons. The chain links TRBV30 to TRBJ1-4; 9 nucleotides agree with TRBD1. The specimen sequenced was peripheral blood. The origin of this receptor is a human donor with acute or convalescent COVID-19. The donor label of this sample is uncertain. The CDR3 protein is CAWRTGGKGLFF. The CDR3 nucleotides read TGTGCCTGGAGGACAGGGGGTAAGGGGCTGTTTTTT. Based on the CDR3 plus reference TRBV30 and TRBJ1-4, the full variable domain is SQTIHQWPATLVQPVGSPLSLECTVEGTSNPNLYWYRQAAGRGLQLLFYSVGIGQISSEVPQNLSASRPQDRQFILSSKKLLLSDSGFYLCAWRTGGKGLFFGSGTQLSVL.